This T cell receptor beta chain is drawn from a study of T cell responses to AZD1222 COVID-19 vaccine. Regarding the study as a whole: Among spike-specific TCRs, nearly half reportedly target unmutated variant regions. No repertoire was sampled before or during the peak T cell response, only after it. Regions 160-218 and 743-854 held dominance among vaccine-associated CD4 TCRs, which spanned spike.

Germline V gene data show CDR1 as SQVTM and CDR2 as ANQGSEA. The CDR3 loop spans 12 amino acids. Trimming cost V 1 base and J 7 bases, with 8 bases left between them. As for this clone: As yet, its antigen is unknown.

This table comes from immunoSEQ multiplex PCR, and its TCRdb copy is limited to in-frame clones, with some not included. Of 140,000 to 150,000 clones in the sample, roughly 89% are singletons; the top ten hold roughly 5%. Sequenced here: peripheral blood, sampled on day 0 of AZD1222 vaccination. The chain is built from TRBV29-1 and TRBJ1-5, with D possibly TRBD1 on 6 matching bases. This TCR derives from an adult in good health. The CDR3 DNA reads TGCAGCGTTGAAGTGGGGGGCCAGCCCCAGCATTTT. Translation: CSVEVGGQPQHF.